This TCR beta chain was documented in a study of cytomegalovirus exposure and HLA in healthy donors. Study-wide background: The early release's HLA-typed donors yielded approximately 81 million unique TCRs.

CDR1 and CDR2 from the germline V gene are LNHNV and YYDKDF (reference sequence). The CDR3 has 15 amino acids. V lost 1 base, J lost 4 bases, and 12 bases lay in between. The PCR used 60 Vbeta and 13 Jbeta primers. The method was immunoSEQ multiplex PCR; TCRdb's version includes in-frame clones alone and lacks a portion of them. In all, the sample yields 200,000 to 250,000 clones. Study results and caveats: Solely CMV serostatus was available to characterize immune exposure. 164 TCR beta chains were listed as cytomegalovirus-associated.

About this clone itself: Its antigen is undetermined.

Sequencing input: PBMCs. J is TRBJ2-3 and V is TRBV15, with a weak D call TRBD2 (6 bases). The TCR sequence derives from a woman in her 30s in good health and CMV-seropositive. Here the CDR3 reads CATSRGGRWADTQYF. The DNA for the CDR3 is TGTGCCACCAGCAGAGGAGGGAGGTGGGCAGATACGCAGTATTTT.